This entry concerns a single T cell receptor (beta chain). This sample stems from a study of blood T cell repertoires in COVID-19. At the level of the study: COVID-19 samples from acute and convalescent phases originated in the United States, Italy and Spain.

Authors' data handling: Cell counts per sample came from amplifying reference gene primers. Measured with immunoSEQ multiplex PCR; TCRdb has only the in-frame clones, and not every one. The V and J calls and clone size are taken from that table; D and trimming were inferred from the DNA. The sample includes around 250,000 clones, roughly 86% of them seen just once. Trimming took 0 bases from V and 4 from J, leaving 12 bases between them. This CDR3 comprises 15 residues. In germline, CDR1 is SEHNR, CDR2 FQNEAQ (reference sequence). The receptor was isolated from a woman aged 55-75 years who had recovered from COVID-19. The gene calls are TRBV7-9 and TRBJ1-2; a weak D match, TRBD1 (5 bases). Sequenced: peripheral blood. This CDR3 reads CASSLAAGSFYGYTF. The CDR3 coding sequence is TGTGCCAGCAGCTTAGCGGCAGGGTCATTCTATGGCTACACCTTC.